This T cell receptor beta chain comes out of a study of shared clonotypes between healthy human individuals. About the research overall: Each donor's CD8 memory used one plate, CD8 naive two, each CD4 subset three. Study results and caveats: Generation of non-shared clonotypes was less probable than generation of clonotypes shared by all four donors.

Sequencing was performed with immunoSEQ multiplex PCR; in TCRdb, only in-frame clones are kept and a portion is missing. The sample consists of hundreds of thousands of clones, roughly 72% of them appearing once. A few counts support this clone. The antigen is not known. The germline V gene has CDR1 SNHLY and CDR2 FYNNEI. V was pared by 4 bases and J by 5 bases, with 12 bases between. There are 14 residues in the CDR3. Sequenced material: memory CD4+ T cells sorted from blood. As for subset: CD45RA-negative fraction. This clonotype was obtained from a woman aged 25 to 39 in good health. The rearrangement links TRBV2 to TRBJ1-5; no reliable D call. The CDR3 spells CASSVLYSDQPQHF. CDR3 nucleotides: TGTGCCAGCAGTGTTTTATATTCCGATCAGCCCCAGCATTTT.